This is a list of T cell receptor beta chains from one sample in a study of T cells in Graves' hyperthyroidism and ophthalmopathy. A single record per CDR3 protein comes from TCRdb applying MiXCR to the multiplex PCR reads. This sample has some 570,000 distinct CDR3 sequences; roughly a sixth occur once, and the top ten carry 17%. The material sequenced was blood. These receptors came from a woman aged 18-30 years with Graves' ophthalmopathy. Each CDR3 is given with its conserved first and last residue. The D gene is left open where the match is weak. A row's size may be missing; if present it is once, few, many or a size class.

clone size: many; D gene: .; V gene: TRBV11-1; J gene: TRBJ1-6; CDR3 protein: CASSPGGAESPLHF; CDR3 DNA: TGTGCCAGCAGCCCGGGCGGGGCCGAATCACCCCTCCACTTT
clone size: .; D gene: .; V gene: TRBV19; J gene: TRBJ1-6; CDR3 protein: CASSALTQLGPLHF; CDR3 DNA: TGTGCCAGTAGTGCCTTGACACAGCTTGGACCCCTCCACTTT
clone size: many; D gene: TRBD2; V gene: TRBV7-9; J gene: TRBJ2-7; CDR3 protein: CASSSVWGREEAYEQYF; CDR3 DNA: TGTGCCAGCAGCTCCGTATGGGGGAGGGAAGAGGCCTACGAGCAGTACTTC
clone size: many; D gene: TRBD1; V gene: TRBV10-3; J gene: TRBJ1-2; CDR3 protein: CAINRVGQGDYGYTF; CDR3 DNA: TGTGCCATCAACCGCGTAGGGCAGGGGGACTATGGCTACACCTTC
clone size: many; D gene: TRBD1; V gene: TRBV10-3; J gene: TRBJ1-1; CDR3 protein: CAISERGRTEAFF; CDR3 DNA: TGTGCCATCAGTGAAAGGGGGCGCACTGAAGCTTTCTTT
clone size: many; D gene: .; V gene: TRBV6-5; J gene: TRBJ1-1; CDR3 protein: CASSYPDMNTEAFF; CDR3 DNA: TGTGCCAGCAGTTACCCGGATATGAACACTGAAGCTTTCTTT
clone size: .; D gene: .; V gene: TRBV27; J gene: TRBJ2-7; CDR3 protein: CASSWGARGVNEQYF; CDR3 DNA: TGTGCCAGCAGTTGGGGGGCCAGGGGGGTGAACGAGCAGTACTTC
clone size: few; D gene: TRBD1; V gene: TRBV27; J gene: TRBJ2-7; CDR3 protein: CASSSIDRVDEQYF; CDR3 DNA: TGTGCCAGCAGTTCTATCGACAGGGTCGACGAGCAGTACTTC
clone size: few; D gene: TRBD2; V gene: TRBV9; J gene: TRBJ2-3; CDR3 protein: CASSVLLTSGGTDTQYF; CDR3 DNA: TGTGCCAGCAGCGTCCTCCTGACTAGCGGGGGCACAGATACGCAGTATTTT
clone size: .; D gene: .; V gene: TRBV10-3; J gene: TRBJ2-1; CDR3 protein: CAISASAGNEQFF; CDR3 DNA: TGTGCCATCAGTGCCTCGGCGGGGAATGAGCAGTTCTTC
clone size: many; D gene: .; V gene: TRBV3-1; J gene: TRBJ2-7; CDR3 protein: CASSQTTYEQYF; CDR3 DNA: TGTGCCAGCAGCCAGACAACCTACGAGCAGTACTTC
clone size: many; D gene: .; V gene: TRBV5-8; J gene: TRBJ1-6; CDR3 protein: CASSWDSGSPLHF; CDR3 DNA: TGTGCCAGCAGCTGGGACTCGGGTTCACCCCTCCACTTT
clone size: many; D gene: TRBD1; V gene: TRBV12-3/TRBV12-4; J gene: TRBJ2-7; CDR3 protein: CASRWTGEGEQYF; CDR3 DNA: TGTGCCAGCAGATGGACAGGGGAAGGGGAGCAGTACTTC
clone size: many; D gene: .; V gene: TRBV9; J gene: TRBJ2-1; CDR3 protein: CASSPMGGQYEQFF; CDR3 DNA: TGTGCCAGCAGCCCCATGGGCGGGCAATATGAGCAGTTCTTC
clone size: few; D gene: .; V gene: TRBV7-2; J gene: TRBJ2-3; CDR3 protein: CASKIGSTDTQYF; CDR3 DNA: TGTGCCAGCAAAATAGGGAGCACAGATACGCAGTATTTT
clone size: .; D gene: TRBD1; V gene: TRBV6-1; J gene: TRBJ2-2; CDR3 protein: CASNHWDRNTGELFF; CDR3 DNA: TGTGCCAGCAACCACTGGGACAGGAACACCGGGGAGCTGTTTTTT
clone size: many; D gene: .; V gene: TRBV6-5; J gene: TRBJ1-2; CDR3 protein: CASSYSKAGGRGYTF; CDR3 DNA: TGTGCCAGCAGTTACTCGAAGGCCGGGGGACGTGGCTACACCTTC
clone size: few; D gene: .; V gene: TRBV30; J gene: TRBJ1-3; CDR3 protein: CAWSDSQGFSGNTIYF; CDR3 DNA: TGTGCCTGGTCGGACAGCCAAGGGTTCTCTGGAAACACCATATATTTT
clone size: .; D gene: .; V gene: TRBV6-4; J gene: TRBJ2-3; CDR3 protein: CASSEGGASDTQYF; CDR3 DNA: TGTGCCAGCAGTGAGGGGGGGGCGTCAGATACGCAGTATTTT
clone size: .; D gene: TRBD1; V gene: TRBV7-9; J gene: TRBJ1-2; CDR3 protein: CASSGVGRGLIYGYTF; CDR3 DNA: TGTGCCAGCAGCGGCGTCGGCAGGGGGCTTATCTATGGCTACACCTTC
clone size: .; D gene: TRBD1; V gene: TRBV7-2; J gene: TRBJ2-2; CDR3 protein: CASSPRTGGGTGELFF; CDR3 DNA: TGTGCCAGCAGCCCCCGGACAGGGGGCGGAACCGGGGAGCTGTTTTTT
clone size: few; D gene: .; V gene: TRBV19; J gene: TRBJ1-2; CDR3 protein: CASSIGPRLDYGYTF; CDR3 DNA: TGTGCCAGTAGTATAGGTCCCCGGCTCGACTATGGCTACACCTTC
clone size: .; D gene: .; V gene: TRBV12-3/TRBV12-4; J gene: TRBJ1-3; CDR3 protein: CASSFFPTQGSGNTIYF; CDR3 DNA: TGTGCCAGCAGTTTCTTCCCCACACAGGGAAGTGGAAACACCATATATTTT
clone size: many; D gene: .; V gene: TRBV12-3/TRBV12-4; J gene: TRBJ2-7; CDR3 protein: CASRVEVSYEQYF; CDR3 DNA: TGTGCCAGTAGGGTGGAAGTCTCCTACGAGCAGTACTTC
clone size: .; D gene: .; V gene: TRBV20-1; J gene: TRBJ2-7; CDR3 protein: CSASGRKGGPSYEQYF; CDR3 DNA: TGCAGTGCTAGTGGGCGGAAAGGAGGACCCTCCTACGAGCAGTACTTC
clone size: .; D gene: .; V gene: TRBV6-1; J gene: TRBJ2-7; CDR3 protein: CASSEGTQGAYEQYF; CDR3 DNA: TGTGCCAGCAGTGAAGGAACCCAGGGAGCCTACGAGCAGTACTTC
clone size: .; D gene: TRBD2; V gene: TRBV10-3; J gene: TRBJ2-3; CDR3 protein: CAISETSGSADTQYF; CDR3 DNA: TGTGCCATCAGTGAGACTAGCGGGAGCGCAGATACGCAGTATTTT
clone size: .; D gene: .; V gene: TRBV7-2; J gene: TRBJ2-5; CDR3 protein: CASSPSEGTGEIQYF; CDR3 DNA: TGTGCCAGCAGCCCCTCGGAGGGGACGGGGGAGATCCAGTACTTC
clone size: many; D gene: .; V gene: TRBV5-1; J gene: TRBJ2-3; CDR3 protein: CASSLNGMSTDTQYF; CDR3 DNA: TGCGCCAGCAGCTTGAACGGGATGAGCACAGATACGCAGTATTTT
clone size: .; D gene: TRBD2; V gene: TRBV20-1; J gene: TRBJ2-3; CDR3 protein: CSASLGTSGATDTQYF; CDR3 DNA: TGCAGTGCTAGTTTAGGGACTAGCGGGGCTACAGATACGCAGTATTTT
clone size: .; D gene: TRBD1; V gene: TRBV5-6; J gene: TRBJ1-1; CDR3 protein: CASTYWDSYTEAFF; CDR3 DNA: TGTGCCAGCACCTACTGGGACAGTTACACTGAAGCTTTCTTT
clone size: .; D gene: .; V gene: TRBV29-1; J gene: TRBJ2-7; CDR3 protein: CSVQLTYEQYF; CDR3 DNA: TGCAGCGTACAGCTGACCTACGAGCAGTACTTC
clone size: .; D gene: .; V gene: TRBV18; J gene: TRBJ1-5; CDR3 protein: CASSPDPREWGNQPQHF; CDR3 DNA: TGTGCCAGCTCACCGGATCCCAGGGAATGGGGCAATCAGCCCCAGCATTTT
clone size: .; D gene: TRBD2; V gene: TRBV20-1; J gene: TRBJ2-7; CDR3 protein: CRAQVSGRRYNEQYF; CDR3 DNA: TGCAGGGCCCAAGTTAGCGGGCGAAGATACAATGAGCAGTACTTC
clone size: many; D gene: .; V gene: TRBV2; J gene: TRBJ2-7; CDR3 protein: CASSEEAVSAYEQYF; CDR3 DNA: TGTGCCAGCAGTGAAGAGGCGGTTTCAGCCTACGAGCAGTACTTC
clone size: many; D gene: TRBD2; V gene: TRBV20-1; J gene: TRBJ2-3; CDR3 protein: CSASALAGSGTDTQYF; CDR3 DNA: TGCAGTGCTTCGGCTCTAGCGGGATCGGGCACAGATACGCAGTATTTT
clone size: many; D gene: .; V gene: TRBV20-1; J gene: TRBJ1-5; CDR3 protein: CSARDSGDQPQHF; CDR3 DNA: TGCAGTGCTAGAGATTCCGGAGATCAGCCCCAGCATTTT
clone size: many; D gene: TRBD1; V gene: TRBV12-3/TRBV12-4; J gene: TRBJ1-1; CDR3 protein: CASSFGTGTGGTPMNTEAFF; CDR3 DNA: TGTGCCAGCAGTTTCGGGACCGGGACAGGGGGGACTCCGATGAACACTGAAGCTTTCTTT
clone size: many; D gene: TRBD1; V gene: TRBV11-2; J gene: TRBJ1-1; CDR3 protein: CASSAQGAAEAFF; CDR3 DNA: TGTGCCAGCAGTGCACAGGGGGCCGCTGAAGCTTTCTTT
clone size: many; D gene: .; V gene: TRBV6-1; J gene: TRBJ2-7; CDR3 protein: CASSVWRSYEQYF; CDR3 DNA: TGTGCCAGCAGTGTGTGGCGGAGCTACGAGCAGTACTTC
clone size: many; D gene: .; V gene: TRBV28; J gene: TRBJ1-1; CDR3 protein: CASILGQLNTEAFF; CDR3 DNA: .
clone size: many; D gene: TRBD1; V gene: TRBV11-2; J gene: TRBJ1-1; CDR3 protein: CASSRTIDISGGMNTEAFF; CDR3 DNA: TGTGCCAGCAGTCGTACCATCGACATTTCAGGGGGCATGAACACTGAAGCTTTCTTT
clone size: many; D gene: .; V gene: TRBV28; J gene: TRBJ1-6; CDR3 protein: CASSRTNVNSPLHF; CDR3 DNA: TGTGCCAGCAGCCGGACGAACGTTAATTCACCCCTCCACTTT
clone size: many; D gene: .; V gene: TRBV2; J gene: TRBJ1-2; CDR3 protein: CASSEDADGYTF; CDR3 DNA: TGTGCCAGCAGTGAGGATGCCGACGGCTACACCTTC
clone size: .; D gene: .; V gene: TRBV6-1; J gene: TRBJ1-1; CDR3 protein: CASSRDSLAEAFF; CDR3 DNA: TGTGCCAGCAGTCGGGACTCCTTGGCTGAAGCTTTCTTT
clone size: .; D gene: TRBD1; V gene: TRBV19; J gene: TRBJ1-5; CDR3 protein: CASMGTGWNQPQHF; CDR3 DNA: TGTGCCAGTATGGGGACAGGGTGGAATCAGCCCCAGCATTTT
clone size: .; D gene: .; V gene: TRBV6-6; J gene: TRBJ1-5; CDR3 protein: CASSYSGSPNQPQHF; CDR3 DNA: TGTGCCAGCAGTTACTCGGGGTCCCCCAATCAGCCCCAGCATTTT
clone size: many; D gene: TRBD1; V gene: TRBV29-1; J gene: TRBJ2-7; CDR3 protein: CSVWTGGEQYF; CDR3 DNA: TGCAGCGTCTGGACAGGGGGCGAGCAGTACTTC
clone size: many; D gene: .; V gene: TRBV30; J gene: TRBJ1-4; CDR3 protein: CARRGQVATNEKLFF; CDR3 DNA: TGTGCGCGACGGGGACAAGTTGCAACTAATGAAAAACTGTTTTTT
clone size: few; D gene: TRBD2; V gene: TRBV28; J gene: TRBJ2-7; CDR3 protein: CASSFSLGGESYEQYF; CDR3 DNA: TGTGCCAGCAGTTTTTCGCTCGGGGGGGAATCCTACGAGCAGTACTTC
clone size: many; D gene: .; V gene: TRBV7-9; J gene: TRBJ1-2; CDR3 protein: CASSLADTYGYTF; CDR3 DNA: TGTGCCAGCAGCTTAGCCGACACCTATGGCTACACCTTC
clone size: many; D gene: TRBD2; V gene: TRBV6-2/TRBV6-3; J gene: TRBJ2-3; CDR3 protein: CASSYSRLAGGPSTDTQYF; CDR3 DNA: TGTGCCAGCAGTTACTCACGTCTAGCGGGAGGGCCTAGCACAGATACGCAGTATTTT
clone size: .; D gene: .; V gene: TRBV3-1; J gene: TRBJ2-1; CDR3 protein: CASSQEVAANEQFF; CDR3 DNA: TGTGCCAGCAGCCAAGAGGTAGCGGCCAATGAGCAGTTCTTC
clone size: .; D gene: TRBD2; V gene: TRBV5-6; J gene: TRBJ2-7; CDR3 protein: CASSSWRGASSYEQHF; CDR3 DNA: TGTGCCAGCAGCTCATGGCGGGGGGCAAGCTCCTACGAGCAGCACTTC
clone size: few; D gene: TRBD2; V gene: TRBV4-3; J gene: TRBJ2-7; CDR3 protein: CASSQALSGAPYEQYF; CDR3 DNA: TGCGCCAGCAGCCAAGCTCTTAGCGGGGCGCCCTACGAGCAGTACTTC